This T cell receptor beta chain was documented in a study of graft-versus-host responses after intestinal transplantation. Overall study: Transplantation in recipients was multivisceral, liver-intestinal, or isolated intestinal.

The CDR3 sequence is 16 residues long. CDR1 is KGHSH, CDR2 LQKENI, per germline. V shed 5 bases, J shed 3 bases, and the junction held 6 bases outside the gene matches. Only in-frame clones appear in the TCRdb table, and some are missing; sequencing was by immunoSEQ multiplex PCR. The table includes 20,000 to 25,000 clones, approximately 40% detected once. The authors seeded about 200,000 CFSE-labeled responder cells together with about 200,000 irradiated stimulator cells tagged with violet dye. This sequence originates from a human patient who received an intestinal transplant. The rearrangement links TRBV18 to TRBJ2-1; TRBD2 matches at 11 bases. Here the sequenced sample was alloreactive CD8+ T cells from a mixed lymphocyte reaction culture, taken before intestinal transplant. This sample's subset: CFSE-low proliferating T cells sorted from approximately 6-day pre-transplant mixed lymphocyte reaction (GvH or HvG direction). The CDR3 region has the DNA TGTGCCAGCTCAGGGCTCGGGACTAGCGGCTACAATGAGCAGTTCTTC. Its protein product is CASSGLGTSGYNEQFF.